This T cell receptor (beta chain) was retrieved from a study of OX40 agonist ivuxolimab in advanced cancers. This clone was seen only once. The CDR3 has 14 amino acids. V lost 6 bases and J 0 bases, leaving 15 bases between the germline ends. The germline CDR1 and CDR2 sequences are SQVTM and ANQGSEA. Method: immunoSEQ multiplex PCR; TCRdb's copy keeps in-frame clones and lacks some. The sample includes under 140,000 clones, about nine tenths of them seen just once. Specimen: CD4+ or CD8+ T cells sorted from blood, collected in a trial of the OX40 agonist ivuxolimab. The clonotype originates from an adult with an advanced solid tumor such as melanoma, head and neck, liver or kidney cancer. V usage is TRBV29-1 and J usage is TRBJ2-7; the D is unclear. The CDR3 bases are TGCAGCGTCTCCGAATTGGCCAACTCCTACGAGCAGTACTTC. Translation: CSVSELANSYEQYF.